These 5 T cell receptor beta chains were sequenced from one sample in a study of T cell responses to AZD1222 COVID-19 vaccine. TCRdb keeps only in-frame clones here, not all; method: immunoSEQ multiplex PCR. The sample contains 140,000 to 150,000 clones, roughly 92% of which appear only once. The specimen was peripheral blood, collected on day 0 of AZD1222 vaccination. The source of these receptors is an adult in good health.

This clone appeared a single time. This sequence joins TRBV7-9 and TRBJ2-5, with D perhaps matching TRBD1 or TRBD2 (5 bases each). There are 15 residues in the CDR3. CDR1 and CDR2 (germline): SEHNR, FQNEAQ (reference sequence). V dropped 5 bases and J dropped 5 bases, with 18 bases sitting between them. CDR3 amino acids: CASSILSGPLETQYF. The CDR3 coding sequence is TGTGCCAGCAGCATACTGTCGGGGCCGCTGGAGACCCAGTACTTC.

The chain combines TRBV5-1 with TRBJ2-7; the D gene could be TRBD1 or TRBD2 (5 bases each). CDR3 length: 16 residues. V dropped 3 bases and J dropped 0 bases, with 16 bases sitting between them. Germline V gene data show CDR1 as SGHRS and CDR2 as YFSETQ. The CDR3 loop reads CASSWDPPTSSYEQYF. The CDR3 coding sequence is TGCGCCAGCAGCTGGGACCCGCCTACCTCCTCCTACGAGCAGTACTTC.

The DNA for the CDR3 is TGTGCCAGCCGGACAGCCCATGGCTATGGCTACACCTTC. Translation: CASRTAHGYGYTF. The chain uses TRBV7-9 and TRBJ1-2; tentatively, D is TRBD1 (6 bases). Germline V gene data show CDR1 as SEHNR and CDR2 as FQNEAQ (reference sequence). This CDR3 has 13 amino acids. The V end lost 8 bases, the J end lost 4 bases, and 14 bases lay between the germline ends.

J is TRBJ2-1 and V is TRBV10-3, with 9 positions matching TRBD2. V lost 6 bases to trimming and J lost 0 bases; unmatched junction nucleotides: 9. The germline V gene has CDR1 ENHRY and CDR2 SYGVKD. The CDR3 extends over 17 amino acids. CDR3 coding DNA: TGTGCCATCAGGGACCGGAATAGCGGGAGCTCCTACAATGAGCAGTTCTTC. Its translation: CAIRDRNSGSSYNEQFF.

The V gene is TRBV28, the J gene TRBJ1-2; 7 nucleotides agree with TRBD1. The junction had 20 bases not matched to a gene; V was cut back by 5 bases and J by 8 bases. The CDR3 runs to 17 residues. CDR1 MDHEN and CDR2 SYDVKM come from the germline V gene. The CDR3 nucleotides read TGTGCCAGCAGTCCCCGTGCCGGGAGGGGGCGCGTTAGCGGCTACACCTTC. It is translated as CASSPRAGRGRVSGYTF.